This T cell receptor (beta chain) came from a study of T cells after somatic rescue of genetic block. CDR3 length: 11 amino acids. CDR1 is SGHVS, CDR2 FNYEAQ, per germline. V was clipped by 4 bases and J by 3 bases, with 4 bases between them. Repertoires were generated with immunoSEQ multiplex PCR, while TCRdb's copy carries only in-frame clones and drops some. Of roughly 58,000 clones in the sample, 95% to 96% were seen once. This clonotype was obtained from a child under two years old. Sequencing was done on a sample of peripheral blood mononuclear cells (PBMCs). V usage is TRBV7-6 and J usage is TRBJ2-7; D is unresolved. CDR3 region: CASSSDYEQYF. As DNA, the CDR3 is TGTGCCAGCAGCTCGGACTACGAGCAGTACTTC.